Given below is one T cell receptor beta chain in context. Its antigen is not identified. This sample stems from a study of T cells in Graves' hyperthyroidism and ophthalmopathy. The CDR3 is 16 residues long. Germline CDR1 and CDR2: SGHVS and FQNEAQ. V lost 6 bases and J lost 3, with 17 bases in between. Amplified regions were TCR beta CDR3 sequences from RNA transcripts. The TCR CDR3 was amplified in a first-round RT-PCR using the HTBI primer set. TCRdb re-analysed the multiplex PCR reads in MiXCR, keeping a single row per CDR3 protein. The table includes about 540,000 distinct CDR3 sequences, more than 45% detected once. Newly diagnosed patients aged 18 to 65 had hyperthyroidism of under 2 months' duration. Study-wide points: Most thyroid-expanded clonotypes above 0.001 were also found in blood.

V gene TRBV7-8 combines with J gene TRBJ2-2; no firm D call. The sequencing sample was made of peripheral blood or thyroid tissue (not recorded which). The TCR originated in a woman in her late teens or twenties with Graves' hyperthyroidism. The CDR3 region has the DNA TGTGCCAGCAGTTTATTGGGAACAAGGGACACCGGGGAGCTGTTTTTT. Its translation is CASSLLGTRDTGELFF.